This T cell receptor beta chain was identified in a study of blood T cells in healthy people across ages. Study overall: For every two T cells, template switching captured about one barcoded beta molecule.

With respect to this clonotype: Its target is not known.

Study conclusions and caveats: Naive CD4+ cell counts and diversity both ran higher in long-lived than in aged donors.

Then a second PCR, running roughly 7 to 11 cycles, was carried out with a sample-barcoded 5' primer and a J-beta primer mix. A template-switch adaptor with 12 random nucleotides tagged each cDNA molecule. Samples each returned at least 2.5 million CDR3-containing paired-end reads. TCRdb recomputed calls from the 5' RACE reads with MiXCR, one row per CDR3 protein. Of 800,000 to 900,000 distinct CDR3 sequences listed, 55% to 65% are singletons. The specimen sequenced was blood. This TCR was sampled from a man younger than 40 in good health.

Here the CDR3 reads CATSDQGHQPQHF. As DNA, the CDR3 is TGTGCCACCAGTGATCAGGGGCACCAGCCCCAGCATTTT. V gene TRBV24-1 combines with J gene TRBJ1-5; a possible D gene is TRBD1 (6 bases). The germline gives CDR1 KGHDR, CDR2 SFDVKD. V lost 3 bases and J lost 7, with 9 bases in between. The CDR3 consists of 13 residues.